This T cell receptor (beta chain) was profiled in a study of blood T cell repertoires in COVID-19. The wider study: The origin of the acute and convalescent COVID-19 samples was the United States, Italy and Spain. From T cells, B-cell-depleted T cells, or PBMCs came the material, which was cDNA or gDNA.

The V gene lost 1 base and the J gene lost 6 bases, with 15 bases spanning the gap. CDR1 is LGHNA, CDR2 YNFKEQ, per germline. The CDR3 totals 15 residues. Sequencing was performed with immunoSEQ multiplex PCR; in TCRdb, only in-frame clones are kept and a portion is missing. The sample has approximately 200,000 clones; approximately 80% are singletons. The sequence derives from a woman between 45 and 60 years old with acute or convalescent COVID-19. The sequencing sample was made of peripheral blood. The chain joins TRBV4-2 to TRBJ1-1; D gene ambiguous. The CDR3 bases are TGTGCCAGCAGCCAAGGGGGTAGGGAGAGGGCTGAAGCTTTCTTT. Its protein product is CASSQGGRERAEAFF.